Presented here are 23 T cell receptor beta chains from one specimen sequenced in a study of CD4+ T cells in melanoma. Clones were read by immunoSEQ multiplex PCR, and TCRdb kept only the in-frame ones, dropping some. The sample holds approximately 14,000 clones, roughly 70% seen once. The sequenced sample was cells from a culture (not recorded whether cultured in vitro). Receptors originate from a human donor with melanoma.

By its share, this clone is medium-sized (0.01 to 0.1%). The chain recombines TRBV19 with TRBJ1-5, with unresolved D. The CDR3 sequence is 12 residues long. Trimming pared 5 bases from V and 7 bases from J, leaving 9 bases between. Germline values: CDR1 LNHDA, CDR2 SQIVND (reference sequence). The DNA for the CDR3 is TGTGCCAGTAGTGTGGGGTGGCAGCCCCAGCATTTT. This encodes CASSVGWQPQHF.

The chain joins TRBV6-6 to TRBJ1-1; no definite D call. The CDR3 is 13 amino acids. Per germline, CDR1 MNHNY and CDR2 SVGAGI (reference sequence). The CDR3 region has the DNA TGTGTGGTCCAAGCGGGCCTGAACACTGAAGCTTTCTTT. Translation gives CVVQAGLNTEAFF.

Only one count was recorded for this clone. The chain carries TRBV30 and TRBJ2-1, with D perhaps TRBD1 (5 bases). V dropped 2 bases and J dropped 6 bases, with 17 bases sitting between them. The V gene's germline CDR1 is GTSNPN and CDR2 SVGIG (reference sequence). This CDR3 has 15 amino acids. CDR3 sequence: CAWSISWGFRNEQFF. Written as DNA, the CDR3 is TGTGCCTGGAGTATTTCCTGGGGCTTTCGCAATGAGCAGTTCTTC. The full variable domain, rest sourced from reference TRBV30 and TRBJ2-1, is SQTIHQWPATLVQPVGSPLSLECTVEGTSNPNLYWYRQAAGRGLQLLFYSVGIGQISSEVPQNLSASRPQDRQFILSSKKLLLSDSGFYLCAWSISWGFRNEQFFGPGTRLTVL.

This rearrangement joins TRBV12-5 to TRBJ2-5; possible D gene TRBD2, 5 bases. The CDR3 extends over 14 amino acids. CDR1 LGHNT and CDR2 FRNRAP come from the germline V gene. With 5 bases removed from V and 7 bases from J, the gap between germline ends came to 17 bases. CDR3 residues: CASGPAQRAGTQYF. CDR3 coding DNA: TGTGCTAGTGGTCCGGCCCAGAGGGCCGGGACCCAGTACTTC.

This clone has more than one count but fewer than ten. The chain joins TRBV6-1 to TRBJ2-7; D is perhaps TRBD2 (6 bases). CDR3 length: 14 amino acids. Looked up from germline, CDR1 is MNHNS and CDR2 is SASEGT. V was shortened by 7 bases and J by 0 bases, with 13 bases between the two germline ends. CDR3 in DNA: TGTGCCAGCACCTTGACCGGGAGCTCCTACGAGCAGTACTTC. Translated, it gives CASTLTGSSYEQYF.

The rearrangement links TRBV30 to TRBJ1-2; the match to TRBD1 covers 8 bases. Germline CDR1 and CDR2: GTSNPN and SVGIG (reference sequence). After removal of 3 bases from V and 8 bases from J, the junction contained 5 bases not matched to a gene. The CDR3 has 12 amino acids. CDR3 amino acids: CAWRRTGLGYTF. The CDR3 DNA follows: TGTGCCTGGAGACGGACAGGGTTGGGCTACACCTTC.

V gene TRBV5-1 combines with J gene TRBJ2-1; D possibly matches TRBD1 or TRBD2 (5 bases each). The germline gives CDR1 SGHRS, CDR2 YFSETQ. This CDR3 contains 15 residues. Trimming removed 3 bases at V and 4 bases at J, with 14 bases between. CDR3 sequence (DNA): TGCGCCAGCAGCTCCCCGGGGACCGCTTACAATGAGCAGTTCTTC. This encodes CASSSPGTAYNEQFF.

This clone was detected a few times. The gene calls are TRBV7-9 and TRBJ1-1; TRBD1 agrees at 8 bases. This CDR3 is built from 14 residues. The J segment lost 11 bases and the V segment lost 0 bases, leaving 8 bases of the junction unmatched. Germline CDR1 SEHNR, CDR2 FQNEAQ (reference sequence). The CDR3 spells CASSLAGRTGLAFF. The CDR3 region has the DNA TGTGCCAGCAGCTTAGCGGGTAGGACAGGGCTGGCTTTCTTT.

This rearrangement joins TRBV7-2 to TRBJ1-2; D remains ambiguous. CDR3 length equals 14 residues. Germline CDR1 is SGHTA and CDR2 is FQGNSA. V shed 5 bases and J shed 0 bases, with 10 bases lying between them. For the CDR3, the DNA is TGTGCCAGCAGCGAGACACCCGCTAACTATGGCTACACCTTC. Translating it yields CASSETPANYGYTF.

V gene TRBV19 combines with J gene TRBJ1-5, with TRBD1 as a possible D gene (6 bases). This CDR3 has 15 amino acids. Germline lookup yields CDR1 LNHDA and CDR2 SQIVND (reference sequence). V was pared by 6 bases and J by 7 bases, with 19 bases between. The CDR3 sequence is CASRSFLTGRQPQHF. The DNA for the CDR3 is TGTGCCAGTAGGTCTTTTTTGACAGGTAGACAGCCCCAGCATTTT.

This chain connects TRBV7-2 to TRBJ2-7, with D uncertain. This CDR3 has 10 residues. V lost 3 bases and J 6 bases, leaving 3 bases between the germline ends. The germline gives CDR1 SGHTA, CDR2 FQGNSA. CDR3: CASSFGEQYF. In DNA, the CDR3 is TGTGCCAGCAGCTTCGGCGAGCAGTACTTC.

This rearrangement joins TRBV11-2 to TRBJ1-3, with no clear D. Germline V lookup: CDR1 SGHAT, CDR2 FQNNGV. CDR3 length: 17 amino acids. V was trimmed by 2 bases and J by 0 bases, leaving 14 bases between them. The chain's CDR3 is CASSLSTPLHSGNTIYF. The CDR3, as DNA: TGTGCCAGCAGCTTATCTACTCCTCTTCACTCTGGAAACACCATATATTTT.

The rearrangement links TRBV11-1 to TRBJ2-7; 8 bases are a match to TRBD1. This CDR3 has 15 residues. Germline CDR1 is SGHAT and CDR2 is FQDESV (reference sequence). J gave up 7 bases and V 5 bases, and 13 bases lay outside the gene matches. CDR3 in amino acids: CASSIGQGSAREQYF. CDR3 sequence (DNA): TGTGCCAGCAGCATAGGACAGGGAAGTGCGAGGGAGCAGTACTTC.

The chain employs TRBV27 and TRBJ2-5, with D perhaps given as TRBD1 or TRBD2 (5 bases each). The germline gives CDR1 MNHEY, CDR2 SMNVEV (reference sequence). This CDR3 is built from 14 residues. The ends were cut back, 5 bases at V and 3 bases at J, with 13 bases in the middle. Here the CDR3 DNA reads TGTGCCAGCAGTGTGAGGGGCGAGAAAGAGACCCAGTACTTC. This translates into CASSVRGEKETQYF.

This clone was counted once. V and J are TRBV18 and TRBJ2-3; D possibly corresponds to TRBD2 (5 bases). V was clipped by 3 bases and J by 3 bases, with 13 bases between them. The CDR3 is made up of 15 amino acids. Germline V gene lookup returns CDR1 KGHSH and CDR2 LQKENI. The CDR3 bases are TGTGCCAGCTCACCGGAACTAGAAATGACAGATACGCAGTATTTT. Amino acids: CASSPELEMTDTQYF.

The rearrangement links TRBV9 to TRBJ2-7, with 7 bases matching TRBD1. The ends lost 0 bases at V and 9 bases at J; junction bases unmatched: 12. The germline V gene has CDR1 SGDLS and CDR2 YYNGEE. The CDR3 loop spans 15 amino acids. The CDR3, as DNA: TGTGCCAGCAGCGTAGACAGGGGTCCAAGGTCCCGGCAGTACTTC. It codes for CASSVDRGPRSRQYF.

Note on this clone: Different DNA sequences within this sample yield the same CDR3. The rearrangement uses TRBV5-1 and TRBJ2-7, with D possibly called TRBD1 or TRBD2 (5 bases each). The CDR3 has 16 amino acids. Trimming stripped 0 bases from V and 3 bases from J, with 16 bases between. Germline-derived CDR1 and CDR2 are SGHRS and YFSETQ. The CDR3, as DNA: TGCGCCAGCAGCTTGGTTCCGGGGCCGAACTTCTACGAGCAGTACTTC. It specifies CASSLVPGPNFYEQYF.

V is TRBV4-1 and J is TRBJ1-2; 9 positions agree with TRBD1. Trimming took 2 bases from V and 2 from J; bases not matched to a gene: 15. This CDR3 comprises 19 residues. The germline V gene encodes CDR1 MGHRA and CDR2 YSYEKL. This chain's CDR3 is CASSQLGGTGSGGNYGYTF. The CDR3 DNA reads as TGCGCCAGCAGCCAATTGGGGGGGACAGGGTCAGGGGGGAACTATGGCTACACCTTC.

The rearrangement links TRBV19 to TRBJ2-4; 16 nucleotides line up with TRBD2. With V trimmed by 6 bases and J by 5 bases, 1 base remained unmatched. Germline V gene sequence: CDR1 LNHDA, CDR2 SQIVND (reference sequence). CDR3 length equals 15 residues. The CDR3 sequence: CASRGLAGGENIQYF. CDR3 DNA: TGTGCCAGTAGGGGACTAGCGGGGGGGGAAAACATTCAGTACTTC.

V and J are TRBV7-2 and TRBJ2-3; TRBD2 matches at 7 bases. The CDR3 contains 17 residues. Trimming took 2 bases from V and 1 from J; bases not matched to a gene: 9. Germline loops: CDR1 SGHTA, CDR2 FQGNSA. The CDR3 sequence is CASSLRGGGGGTDTQYF. The CDR3 nucleotides are TGTGCCAGCAGCTTAAGGGGAGGCGGGGGTGGCACAGATACGCAGTATTTT.

This clone was seen once. CDR3 sequence (DNA): TGTGCCAGCCGCACAACAGAGCAAGAGACCCAGTACTTC. Translation: CASRTTEQETQYF. The V call is TRBV7-9, the J call TRBJ2-5; no clear D gene. CDR3 length: 13 amino acids. V dropped 8 bases and J dropped 2 bases, with 12 bases sitting between them. Germline values: CDR1 SEHNR, CDR2 FQNEAQ (reference sequence).

This chain uses TRBV30 with TRBJ1-1, with TRBD1 as a possible D gene (6 bases). Trimming stripped 4 bases from V and 0 bases from J, with 15 bases between. The germline V gene has CDR1 GTSNPN and CDR2 SVGIG (reference sequence). This CDR3 comprises 15 residues. CDR3 in DNA: TGTGCCTGGACCTCCCCGGGACATCTGAACACTGAAGCTTTCTTT. This codes for CAWTSPGHLNTEAFF.

CDR3 residues: CASSRTKTAGQYF. CDR3 bases: TGTGCCAGCAGCCGAACGAAAACCGCGGGGCAGTACTTC. V usage is TRBV14 and J usage is TRBJ2-7, with D possibly TRBD2 on 5 matching bases. The CDR3 sequence is 13 residues long. The germline CDR1 and CDR2 sequences are SGHDN and FVKESK. The V end was cut by 4 bases, the J end by 9 bases, with 16 bases between.